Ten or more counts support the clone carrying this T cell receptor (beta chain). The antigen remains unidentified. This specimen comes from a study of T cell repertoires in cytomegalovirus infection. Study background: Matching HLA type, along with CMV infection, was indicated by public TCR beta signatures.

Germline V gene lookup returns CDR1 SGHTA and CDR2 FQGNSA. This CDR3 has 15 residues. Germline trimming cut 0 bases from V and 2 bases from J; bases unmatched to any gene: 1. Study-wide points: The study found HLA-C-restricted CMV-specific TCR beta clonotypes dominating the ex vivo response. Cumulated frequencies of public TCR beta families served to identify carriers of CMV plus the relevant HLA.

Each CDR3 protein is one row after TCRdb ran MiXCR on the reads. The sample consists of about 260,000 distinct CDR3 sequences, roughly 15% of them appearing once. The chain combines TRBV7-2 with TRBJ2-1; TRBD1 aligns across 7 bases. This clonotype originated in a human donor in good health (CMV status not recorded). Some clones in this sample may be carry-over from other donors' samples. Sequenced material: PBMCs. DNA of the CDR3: TGTGCCAGCAGCTTAGCACAGGGGACCTACAATGAGCAGTTCTTC. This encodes CASSLAQGTYNEQFF.